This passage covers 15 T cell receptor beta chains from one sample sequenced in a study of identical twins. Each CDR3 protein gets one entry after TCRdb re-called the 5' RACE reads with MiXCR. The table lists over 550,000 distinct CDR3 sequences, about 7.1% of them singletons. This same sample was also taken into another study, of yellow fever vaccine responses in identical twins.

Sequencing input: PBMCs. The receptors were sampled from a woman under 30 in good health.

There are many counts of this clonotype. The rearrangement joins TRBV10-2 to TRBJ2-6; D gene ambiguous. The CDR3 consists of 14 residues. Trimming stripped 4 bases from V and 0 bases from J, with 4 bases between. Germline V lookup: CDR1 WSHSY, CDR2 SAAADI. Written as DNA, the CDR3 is TGCGCCAGCAGTGTCGACTCTGGGGCCAACGTCCTGACTTTC. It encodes CASSVDSGANVLTF.

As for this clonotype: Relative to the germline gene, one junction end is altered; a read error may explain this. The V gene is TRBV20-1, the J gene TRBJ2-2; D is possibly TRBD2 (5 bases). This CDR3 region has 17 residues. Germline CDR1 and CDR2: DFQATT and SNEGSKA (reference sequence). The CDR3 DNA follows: TGCAGTGCCAGAGAAGAGGGAACCGCCCATCCAACCGGGGAGCTGTTTTTT. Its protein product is CSAREEGTAHPTGELFF.

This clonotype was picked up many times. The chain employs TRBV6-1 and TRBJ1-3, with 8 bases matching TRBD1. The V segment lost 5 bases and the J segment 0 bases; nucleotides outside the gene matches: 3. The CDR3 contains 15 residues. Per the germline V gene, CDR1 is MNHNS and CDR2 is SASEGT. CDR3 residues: CASSRQGISGNTIYF. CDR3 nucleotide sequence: TGTGCCAGCAGTCGACAGGGGATCTCTGGAAACACCATATATTTT.

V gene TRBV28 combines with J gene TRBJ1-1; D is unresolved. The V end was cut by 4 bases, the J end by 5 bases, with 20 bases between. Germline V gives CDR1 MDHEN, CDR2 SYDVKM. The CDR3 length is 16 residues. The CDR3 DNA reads TGTGCCAGCAGTTCCCCCTCCAGTAGGATTTGGACTGAAGCTTTCTTT. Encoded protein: CASSSPSSRIWTEAFF. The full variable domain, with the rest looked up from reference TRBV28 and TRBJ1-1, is DVKVTQSSRYLVKRTGEKVFLECVQDMDHENMFWYRQDPGLGLRLIYFSYDVKMKEKGDIPEGYSVSREKKERFSLILESASTNQTSMYLCASSSPSSRIWTEAFFGQGTRLTVV.

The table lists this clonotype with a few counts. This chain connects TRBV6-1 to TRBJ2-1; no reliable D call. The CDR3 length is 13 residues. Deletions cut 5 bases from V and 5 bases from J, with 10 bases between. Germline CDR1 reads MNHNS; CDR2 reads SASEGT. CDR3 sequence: CASSTRRDNEQFF. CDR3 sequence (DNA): TGTGCCAGCAGTACAAGACGAGACAATGAGCAGTTCTTC.

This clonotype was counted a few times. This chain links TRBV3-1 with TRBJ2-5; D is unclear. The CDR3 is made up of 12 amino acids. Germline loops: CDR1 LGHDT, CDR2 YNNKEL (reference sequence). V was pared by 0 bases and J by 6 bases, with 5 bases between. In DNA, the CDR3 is TGTGCCAGCAGCCAAGATGTTAAGACCCAGTACTTC. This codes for CASSQDVKTQYF.

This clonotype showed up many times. CDR3 sequence (DNA): TGTGCCATCAGTAGGGAGGCCACTATGTCCAATGAGCAGTTCTTC. Translated: CAISREATMSNEQFF. The chain recombines TRBV10-3 with TRBJ2-1, with D tentatively TRBD2 (6 bases). With 5 bases removed from V and 6 bases from J, the gap between germline ends came to 17 bases. CDR1 is ENHRY, CDR2 SYGVKD, per germline. CDR3 length equals 15 residues.

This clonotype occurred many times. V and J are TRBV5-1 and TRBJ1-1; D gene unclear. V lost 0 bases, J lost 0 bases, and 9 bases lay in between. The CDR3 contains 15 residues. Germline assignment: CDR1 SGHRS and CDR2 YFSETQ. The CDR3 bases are TGCGCCAGCAGCTTGGGGGTAGGATTGAACACTGAAGCTTTCTTT. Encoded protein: CASSLGVGLNTEAFF. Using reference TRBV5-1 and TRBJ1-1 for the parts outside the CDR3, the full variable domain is KAGVTQTPRYLIKTRGQQVTLSCSPISGHRSVSWYQQTPGQGLQFLFEYFSETQRNKGNFPGRFSGRQFSNSRSEMNVSTLELGDSALYLCASSLGVGLNTEAFFGQGTRLTVV.

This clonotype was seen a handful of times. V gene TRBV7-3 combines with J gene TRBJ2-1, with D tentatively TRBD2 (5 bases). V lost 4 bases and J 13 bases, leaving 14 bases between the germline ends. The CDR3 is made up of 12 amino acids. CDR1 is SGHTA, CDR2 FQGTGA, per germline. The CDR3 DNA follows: TGTGCCAGCAGCTCGCCCCCGGGAACCCAGTTCTTC. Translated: CASSSPPGTQFF.

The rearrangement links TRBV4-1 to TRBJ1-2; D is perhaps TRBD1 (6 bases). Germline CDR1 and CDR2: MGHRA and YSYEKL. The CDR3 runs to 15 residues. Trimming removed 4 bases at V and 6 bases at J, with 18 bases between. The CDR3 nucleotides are TGCGCCAGCAGCCCATACACAGGGATTAGGGATGGCTACACCTTC. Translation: CASSPYTGIRDGYTF.

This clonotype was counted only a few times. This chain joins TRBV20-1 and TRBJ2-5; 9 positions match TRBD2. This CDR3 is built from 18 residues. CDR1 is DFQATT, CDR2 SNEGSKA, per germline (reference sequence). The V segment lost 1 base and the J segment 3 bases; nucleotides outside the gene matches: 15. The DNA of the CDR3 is TGCAGTGCTAGAGGTGGTCGGTTCGGCCTAGCGGGGAAAGAGACCCAGTACTTC. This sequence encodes CSARGGRFGLAGKETQYF.

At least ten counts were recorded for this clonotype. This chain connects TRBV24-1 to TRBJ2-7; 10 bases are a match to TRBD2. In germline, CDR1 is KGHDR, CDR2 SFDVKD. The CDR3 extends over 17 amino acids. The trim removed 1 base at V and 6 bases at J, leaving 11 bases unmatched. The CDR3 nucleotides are TGTGCCACCAGTGATTTATGGCTAGCGGGAGAATTGAGCGAGCAGTACTTC. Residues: CATSDLWLAGELSEQYF.

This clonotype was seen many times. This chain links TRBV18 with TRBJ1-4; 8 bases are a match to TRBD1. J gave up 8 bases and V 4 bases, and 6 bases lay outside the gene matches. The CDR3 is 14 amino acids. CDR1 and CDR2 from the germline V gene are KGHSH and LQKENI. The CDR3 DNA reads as TGTGCCAGCTCACTGCAGGGGGCCGGGGAAAAACTGTTTTTT. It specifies CASSLQGAGEKLFF.

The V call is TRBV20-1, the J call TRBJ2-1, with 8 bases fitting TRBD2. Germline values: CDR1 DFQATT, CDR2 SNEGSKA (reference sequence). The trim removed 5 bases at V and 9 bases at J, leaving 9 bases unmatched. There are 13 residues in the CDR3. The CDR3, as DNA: TGCAGTGCTGCGGGGGGCCACTCGAGTGAGCAGTTCTTC. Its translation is CSAAGGHSSEQFF.

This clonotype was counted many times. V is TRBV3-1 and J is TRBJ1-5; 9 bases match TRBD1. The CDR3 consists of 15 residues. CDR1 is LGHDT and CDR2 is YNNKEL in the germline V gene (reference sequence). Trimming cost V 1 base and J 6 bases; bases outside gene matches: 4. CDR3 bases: TGTGCCAGCAGCCAAGGGACAGGGGTGGGTCAGCCCCAGCATTTT. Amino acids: CASSQGTGVGQPQHF.